The sequence of this T cell receptor (beta chain) was determined in a study of graft-versus-host responses after intestinal transplantation. Study-level background: The study gave all recipients anti-thymocyte globulin induction, then tacrolimus and steroids for 2 to 3 years. Study-wide findings and caveats: In recipient marrow, GvH clones were found, and some appeared first in ileum or blood. Allografts carried high graft-versus-host to host-versus-graft clonal ratios in patients having graft-donor T cell macrochimerism. Early post-transplant falls in HvG clones accompanied the peak levels of circulating GvH clones.

V was cut by 1 base and J by 2 bases, with 12 bases left in between. CDR3 length equals 15 residues. Germline-derived CDR1 and CDR2 are SGHRS and YFSETQ. Worth noting for this clone: What it binds is not known.

Repertoires were generated with immunoSEQ multiplex PCR, while TCRdb's copy carries only in-frame clones and drops some. The sample lists roughly 92,000 clones, 88% occurring once. The sample here was unstimulated CD4+ T cells sorted from spleen or lymph node cells, taken before transplant. The receptor was isolated from a human donor who was the organ donor for an intestinal transplant. J is TRBJ2-5 and V is TRBV5-1; D is unclear. The chain's CDR3 is CASSLNSAAQETQYF. CDR3 coding DNA: TGCGCCAGCAGCTTGAATTCCGCGGCACAAGAGACCCAGTACTTC.